These 21 T cell receptor beta chains came from one sample sequenced in a study of chemoradiotherapy in HPV16-positive cancers. Libraries were prepared by immunoSEQ multiplex PCR; TCRdb keeps only in-frame clonotypes and omits some of them. The sample includes some 32,000 clones, about 91% seen only once; the top ten take under 5.5%. Sequencing was performed on blood, taken from a patient who underwent chemoradiotherapy. The receptors stem from a human donor with HPV-associated anogenital cancer.

This clone was observed a handful of times. J is TRBJ1-5 and V is TRBV6-5; TRBD1 matches 7 bases. The length of the CDR3 is 15 residues. Germline lookup yields CDR1 MNHEY and CDR2 SVGAGI. With 2 bases clipped from V and 6 bases from J, the junction kept 7 bases outside the gene matches. CDR3 in DNA: TGTGCCAGCAGTTACAGCAACAGGGGCAGTCAGCCCCAGCATTTT. It translates to CASSYSNRGSQPQHF.

The rearrangement uses TRBV23-1 and TRBJ2-7, with a weak D call TRBD1 (5 bases). TRBV23-1 has ORF status, its function being uncertain. V lost 5 bases, J lost 5 bases, and 19 bases lay in between. The CDR3 consists of 15 residues. The CDR3 loop reads CASSRLDSWKNEQYF. For the CDR3, the DNA is TGCGCCAGCAGTAGGCTAGACAGTTGGAAAAACGAGCAGTACTTC.

The chain couples TRBV2 to TRBJ2-7; 9 bases match TRBD1. After removal of 5 bases from V and 4 bases from J, the junction contained 9 bases not matched to a gene. CDR3 length equals 15 residues. Germline lookup yields CDR1 SNHLY and CDR2 FYNNEI. Written as DNA, the CDR3 is TGTGCCAGCAGTTTTACGGACAGGGGATATTACGAGCAGTACTTC. It specifies CASSFTDRGYYEQYF.

The chain uses TRBV15 and TRBJ1-2; the D gene is possibly TRBD1 (6 bases). V lost 3 bases to trimming and J lost 5 bases, with 10 bases between them. The length of the CDR3 is 13 residues. CDR1 is LNHNV and CDR2 is YYDKDF in the germline V gene (reference sequence). The CDR3 nucleotides read TGTGCCACCAGCAGCCCAGGGGTTTATGGCTACACCTTC. Residues: CATSSPGVYGYTF.

The chain uses TRBV6-1 and TRBJ2-7; 7 positions match TRBD1. Per the germline V gene, CDR1 is MNHNS and CDR2 is SASEGT. The J segment lost 0 bases and the V segment lost 6 bases, leaving 8 bases of the junction unmatched. The CDR3 covers 15 residues. For the CDR3, the DNA is TGTGCCAGCAGCCCACAGGGGCTGAGCTCCTACGAGCAGTACTTC. As protein: CASSPQGLSSYEQYF.

This rearrangement joins TRBV2 to TRBJ2-7, with 8 nucleotides matching TRBD2. J gave up 0 bases and V 5 bases, and 3 bases lay outside the gene matches. Germline loops: CDR1 SNHLY, CDR2 FYNNEI. This CDR3 spans 14 amino acids. DNA for the CDR3: TGTGCCAGCAGTACTAGCGGAGGCTCCTACGAGCAGTACTTC. Translating it yields CASSTSGGSYEQYF.

In its sample, this clone was seen a few times. The chain carries TRBV15 and TRBJ2-7, with D maybe TRBD2 (6 bases). The CDR3 covers 13 residues. V lost 1 base and J 6 bases, leaving 10 bases between the germline ends. Germline V gene sequence: CDR1 LNHNV, CDR2 YYDKDF (reference sequence). CDR3 coding DNA: TGTGCCACCAGCAGAGGTCGGGGGTCCGAGCAGTACTTC. This translates into CATSRGRGSEQYF.

This clone appeared once. The chain is built from TRBV5-1 and TRBJ1-2, with D uncertain. The ends were cut back, 0 bases at V and 1 base at J, with 4 bases in the middle. The CDR3 has 13 amino acids. Germline V CDR1 and CDR2: SGHRS, YFSETQ. The CDR3 coding sequence is TGCGCCAGCAGCTTGGAGATTAACTATGGCTACACCTTC. It codes for CASSLEINYGYTF.

The chain combines TRBV21-1 with TRBJ2-3; whether TRBD2, the table's D call, matches the DNA was not checked. TRBV21-1 is a pseudogene locus. This CDR3 is built from 19 residues. DNA of the CDR3: TGTGCCAGCAGCAAAAAAGGTCCTAGCGGGGGGGGTCACACAGATACGCAGTATTTT. It codes for CASSKKGPSGGGHTDTQYF.

The chain's CDR3 is CASSAQGHTEAFF. The CDR3 region has the DNA TGTGCCAGCAGCGCGCAAGGGCACACTGAAGCTTTCTTT. The V call is TRBV11-1, the J call TRBJ1-1, with D hard to call. CDR1 is SGHAT, CDR2 FQDESV, per germline (reference sequence). V lost 5 bases and J 3 bases, leaving 10 bases between the germline ends. This CDR3 contains 13 residues.

The V and J genes are TRBV12-5 and TRBJ2-3, with D maybe TRBD2 (7 bases). V was shortened by 2 bases and J by 1 base, with 13 bases between the two germline ends. Germline V lookup: CDR1 LGHNT, CDR2 FRNRAP. The CDR3 runs to 16 residues. CDR3: CASGLMGAGGTDTQYF. CDR3 DNA sequence: TGTGCTAGTGGTTTGATGGGGGCGGGGGGCACAGATACGCAGTATTTT.

This clone was seen just once. V usage is TRBV10-3 and J usage is TRBJ2-7; the D gene could be TRBD1 or TRBD2 (7 bases each). The germline V gene has CDR1 ENHRY and CDR2 SYGVKD. V was cut by 11 bases and J by 6 bases, with 23 bases left in between. The CDR3 has 14 amino acids. The CDR3 reads CAGRQGGATVEQYF. CDR3 sequence (DNA): TGTGCCGGACGCCAGGGGGGGGCCACGGTCGAGCAGTACTTC.

The chain uses TRBV7-2 and TRBJ1-1, with a possible D match to TRBD1 (5 bases). The CDR3 sequence is 19 residues long. CDR1 and CDR2 (germline): SGHTA, FQGNSA. Trimming took 2 bases from V and 1 from J, leaving 23 bases between them. The CDR3: CASSLFTLGQAGWNTEAFF. In nucleotides, the CDR3 is TGTGCCAGCAGCTTATTTACCTTAGGACAAGCAGGGTGGAACACTGAAGCTTTCTTT.

The sample holds one count of this clone. The rearrangement links TRBV5-4 to TRBJ1-3; D is unclear. Per germline, CDR1 SGHNT and CDR2 YYREEE (reference sequence). V lost 0 bases to trimming and J lost 4 bases, with 11 bases between them. The CDR3 is 15 amino acids. CDR3 in amino acids: CASSLASSPGNTIYF. DNA of the CDR3: TGTGCCAGCAGCTTGGCCAGCTCCCCGGGAAACACCATATATTTT.

The chain joins TRBV6-1 to TRBJ2-7, with 7 positions matching TRBD2. Germline V gene sequence: CDR1 MNHNS, CDR2 SASEGT. The CDR3 extends over 13 amino acids. Trimming cost V 1 base and J 6 bases; bases outside gene matches: 3. CDR3 amino acids: CASSEGWEGEQYF. CDR3 nucleotide sequence: TGTGCCAGCAGTGAAGGGTGGGAGGGCGAGCAGTACTTC.

This chain uses TRBV5-1 with TRBJ2-7; 11 bases line up with TRBD2. CDR3 length equals 16 residues. CDR1 is SGHRS, CDR2 YFSETQ, per germline. V was clipped by 4 bases and J by 5 bases; unmatched bases: 11. The CDR3, as DNA: TGCGCCAGCAGCCGCGGCACGTTACTAGCGGGAGACGAGCAGTACTTC. Residues: CASSRGTLLAGDEQYF.

The CDR3 spells CASSQAGGVVYEQYF. The CDR3, as DNA: TGCGCCAGCAGCCAAGCCGGGGGAGTTGTGTACGAGCAGTACTTC. The rearrangement uses TRBV4-1 and TRBJ2-7; D is possibly TRBD2 (6 bases). CDR1 is MGHRA and CDR2 is YSYEKL in the germline V gene. Trimming took 1 base from V and 4 from J, leaving 14 bases between them. The CDR3 length is 15 residues.

The V and J genes are TRBV10-3 and TRBJ2-5; D unresolved. The CDR3 sequence is 13 residues long. CDR1 and CDR2 (germline): ENHRY, SYGVKD. V lost 0 bases and J 5 bases, leaving 7 bases between the germline ends. In DNA form, the CDR3 reads TGTGCCATCAGTGAGTCAAGCATGGAGACCCAGTACTTC. Amino acids: CAISESSMETQYF.

The chain combines TRBV27 with TRBJ2-7; D ambiguous. The CDR3 is 12 residues long. Per the germline V gene, CDR1 is MNHEY and CDR2 is SMNVEV (reference sequence). Trimming removed 7 bases at V and 5 bases at J, with 12 bases between. The CDR3 reads CASKTGGNEQYF. In nucleotides, the CDR3 is TGTGCCAGCAAAACGGGCGGAAACGAGCAGTACTTC.

This chain connects TRBV5-5 to TRBJ2-1; tentatively, D is TRBD1 or TRBD2 (5 bases each). The germline gives CDR1 SGHKS, CDR2 YYEKEE (reference sequence). Trimming removed 3 bases from V and 2 bases from J, with 12 bases in between. The CDR3 covers 15 residues. As DNA, the CDR3 is TGTGCCAGCAGCTATACCGGGACGGCCTACAATGAGCAGTTCTTC. Protein: CASSYTGTAYNEQFF.

This sequence joins TRBV19 and TRBJ1-5, with a weak D call TRBD1 (5 bases). CDR3 size: 12 residues. The germline V gene has CDR1 LNHDA and CDR2 SQIVND (reference sequence). The V and J ends lost 5 bases and 6 bases respectively, with 8 bases between them. CDR3 loop: CASSFRGQPQHF. The CDR3 DNA sequence: TGTGCCAGTAGTTTTAGGGGTCAGCCCCAGCATTTT.